This T cell receptor (beta chain) came from a study of blood T cells in healthy people across ages. Researchers isolated at least 6.5 million PBMCs per sample. Study results and caveats: While age rose, TCR beta diversity per million T cells dropped in a roughly linear way.

For the second PCR, which ran for 7 to 11 cycles, a sample-barcoded 5' primer and a J-beta primer mix were used. One entry per CDR3 protein, called by TCRdb with MiXCR from the 5' RACE reads. The table lists roughly 1,300,000 distinct CDR3 sequences, approximately 63% of them singletons. This CDR3 contains 13 residues. Between the trimmed V and J ends, which lost 3 bases and 8 bases, there was a span of 14 bases. Germline V gene sequence: CDR1 DFQATT, CDR2 SNEGSKA (reference sequence). Details on this clonotype: Its specificity is not known.

The sample taken for sequencing was blood. The J gene is TRBJ2-4, the V gene TRBV20-1, with D hard to call. This TCR derives from a man between 18 and 29 years old in good health. The CDR3 DNA reads as TGCAGTGCTAGGTCGGGTGAGGATGACATTCAGTACTTC. Protein sequence: CSARSGEDDIQYF.